This TCR beta chain was retrieved from a study of blood T cell repertoires in COVID-19. Study details: Italy, Spain and the United States were the sources of the convalescent and acute COVID-19 samples.

This clone appeared a single time. In the original analysis: From reference gene primer amplification, estimates of nucleated cell counts were derived. TCRdb keeps only in-frame clones here, not all; method: immunoSEQ multiplex PCR. The D gene and trimming were derived from the DNA, and the V and J assignments and clone size from that table. The repertoire includes about 270,000 clones, 80% to 85% of them detected once, and over 2.5% sits in the top ten. The sequencing input was peripheral blood. This clonotype was sampled from a woman aged 55-69 years with active or convalescent COVID-19.

DNA for the CDR3: TGTGCCAGTTTTACCGAAGAAGAGGTCCCCCCCTACGAGCAGTACTTC. It yields the protein CASFTEEEVPPYEQYF. The J gene is TRBJ2-7, the V gene TRBV6-6; no reliable D call. The germline V gene has CDR1 MNHNY and CDR2 SVGAGI (reference sequence). The CDR3 covers 16 residues. Trimming cost V 9 bases and J 2 bases, with 23 bases left between them.